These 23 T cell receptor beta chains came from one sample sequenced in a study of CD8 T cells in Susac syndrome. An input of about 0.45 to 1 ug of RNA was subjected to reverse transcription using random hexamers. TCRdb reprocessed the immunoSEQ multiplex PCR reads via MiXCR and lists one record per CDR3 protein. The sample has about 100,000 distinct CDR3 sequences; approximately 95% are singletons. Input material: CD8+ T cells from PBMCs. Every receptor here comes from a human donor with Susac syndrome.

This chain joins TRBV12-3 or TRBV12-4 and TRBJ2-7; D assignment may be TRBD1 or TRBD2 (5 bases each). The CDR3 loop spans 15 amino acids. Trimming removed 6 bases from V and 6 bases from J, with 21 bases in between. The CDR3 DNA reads TGTGCCAGCAGCCCGGAAGGTTCGGTTGGGGGCGAGCAGTACTTC. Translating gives CASSPEGSVGGEQYF.

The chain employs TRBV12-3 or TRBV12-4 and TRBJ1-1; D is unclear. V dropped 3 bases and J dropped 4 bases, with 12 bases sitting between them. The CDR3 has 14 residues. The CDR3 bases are TGTGCCAGCAGTTTTAACGGCGGCTTCACTGAAGCTTTCTTT. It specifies CASSFNGGFTEAFF.

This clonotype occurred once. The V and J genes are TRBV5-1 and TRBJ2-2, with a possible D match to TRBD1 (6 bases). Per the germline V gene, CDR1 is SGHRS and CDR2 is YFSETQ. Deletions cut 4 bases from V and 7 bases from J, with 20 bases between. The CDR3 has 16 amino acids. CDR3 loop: CASSRPTGATGGELFF. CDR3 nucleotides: TGCGCCAGCAGCAGACCGACAGGTGCTACGGGCGGGGAGCTGTTTTTT.

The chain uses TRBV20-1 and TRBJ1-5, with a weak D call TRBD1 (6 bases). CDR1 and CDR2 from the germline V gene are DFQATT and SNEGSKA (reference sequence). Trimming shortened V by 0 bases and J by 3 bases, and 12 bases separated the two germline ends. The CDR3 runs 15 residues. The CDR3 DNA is TGCAGTGCTAGAGATGAGAGACAGGCCAATCAGCCCCAGCATTTT. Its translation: CSARDERQANQPQHF.

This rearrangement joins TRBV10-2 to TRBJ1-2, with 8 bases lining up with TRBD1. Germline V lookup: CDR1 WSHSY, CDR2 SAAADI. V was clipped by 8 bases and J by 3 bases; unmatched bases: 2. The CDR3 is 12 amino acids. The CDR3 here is CASLGQDYGYTF. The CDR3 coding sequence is TGCGCCAGCCTGGGACAGGACTATGGCTACACCTTC.

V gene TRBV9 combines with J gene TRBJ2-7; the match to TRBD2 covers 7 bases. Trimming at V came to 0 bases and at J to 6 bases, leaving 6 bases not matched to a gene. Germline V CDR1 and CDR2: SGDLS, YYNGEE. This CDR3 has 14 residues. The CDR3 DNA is TGTGCCAGCAGCGTAGATGGGACTACCCTCGAGCAGTACTTC. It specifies CASSVDGTTLEQYF. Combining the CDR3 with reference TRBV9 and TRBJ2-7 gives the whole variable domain DSGVTQTPKHLITATGQRVTLRCSPRSGDLSVYWYQQSLDQGLQFLIQYYNGEERAKGNILERFSAQQFPDLHSELNLSSLELGDSALYFCASSVDGTTLEQYFGPGTRLTVT.

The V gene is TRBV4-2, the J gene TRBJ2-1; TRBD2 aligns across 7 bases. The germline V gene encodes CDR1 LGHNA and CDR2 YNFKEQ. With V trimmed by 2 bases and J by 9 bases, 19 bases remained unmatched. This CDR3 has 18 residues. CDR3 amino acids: CASSQRSRLTSLDGEQFF. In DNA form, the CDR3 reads TGTGCCAGCAGCCAAAGAAGCCGTCTGACTAGCCTGGATGGTGAGCAGTTCTTC.

The chain's CDR3 is CATTQGSEQYF. The CDR3 DNA reads as TGTGCCACGACCCAGGGAAGCGAGCAGTACTTC. This chain connects TRBV19 to TRBJ2-7; TRBD1 is a possible D gene (5 bases). The germline V gene encodes CDR1 LNHDA and CDR2 SQIVND (reference sequence). This CDR3 has 11 residues. Trimming shortened V by 10 bases and J by 6 bases, and 13 bases separated the two germline ends.

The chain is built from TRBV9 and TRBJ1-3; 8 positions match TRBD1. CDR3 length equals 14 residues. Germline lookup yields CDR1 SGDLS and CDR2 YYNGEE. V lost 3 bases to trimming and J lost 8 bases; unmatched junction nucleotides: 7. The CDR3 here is CASSGTGKVDTIYF. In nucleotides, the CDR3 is TGTGCCAGCAGCGGGACAGGGAAGGTAGACACCATATATTTT.

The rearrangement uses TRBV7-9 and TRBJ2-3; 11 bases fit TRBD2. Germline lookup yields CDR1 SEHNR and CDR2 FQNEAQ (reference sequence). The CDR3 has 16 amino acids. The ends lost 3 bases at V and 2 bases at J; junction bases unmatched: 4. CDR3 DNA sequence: TGTGCCAGCAGCTTGGGACTAGCGGAGTACACAGATACGCAGTATTTT. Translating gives CASSLGLAEYTDTQYF.

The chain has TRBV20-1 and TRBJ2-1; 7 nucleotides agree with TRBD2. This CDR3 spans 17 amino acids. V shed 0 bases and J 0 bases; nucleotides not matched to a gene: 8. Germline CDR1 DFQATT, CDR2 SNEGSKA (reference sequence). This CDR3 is CSARDLVGGNSYNEQFF. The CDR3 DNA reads TGCAGTGCTAGAGATCTGGTCGGGGGGAACTCCTACAATGAGCAGTTCTTC.

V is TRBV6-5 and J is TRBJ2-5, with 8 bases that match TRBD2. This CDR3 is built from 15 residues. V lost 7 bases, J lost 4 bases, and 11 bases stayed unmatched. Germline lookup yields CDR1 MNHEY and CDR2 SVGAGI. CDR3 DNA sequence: TGTGCCAGCAAGGGGGGGGGACTAGATGTAGAGACCCAGTACTTC. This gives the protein CASKGGGLDVETQYF.

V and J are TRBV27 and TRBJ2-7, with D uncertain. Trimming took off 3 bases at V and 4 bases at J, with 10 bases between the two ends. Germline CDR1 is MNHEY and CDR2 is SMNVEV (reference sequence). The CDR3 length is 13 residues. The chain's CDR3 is CASSLRSDYEQYF. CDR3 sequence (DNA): TGTGCCAGCAGTTTGCGATCAGATTACGAGCAGTACTTC.

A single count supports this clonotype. CDR3 coding DNA: TGCAGCGCGGGCAGTAGCAATCAGCCCCAGCATTTT. Its protein is CSAGSSNQPQHF. This sequence joins TRBV29-1 and TRBJ1-5; no reliable D call. This CDR3 is built from 12 residues. The V gene's germline CDR1 is SQVTM and CDR2 ANQGSEA. Trimming took 7 bases from V and 0 from J, leaving 7 bases between them. The full variable domain, its missing parts supplied by reference TRBV29-1 and TRBJ1-5, is SAVISQKPSRDICQRGTSLTIQCQVDSQVTMMFWYRQQPGQSLTLIATANQGSEATYESGFVIDKFPISRPNLTFSTLTVSNMSPEDSSIYLCSAGSSNQPQHFGDGTRLSIL.

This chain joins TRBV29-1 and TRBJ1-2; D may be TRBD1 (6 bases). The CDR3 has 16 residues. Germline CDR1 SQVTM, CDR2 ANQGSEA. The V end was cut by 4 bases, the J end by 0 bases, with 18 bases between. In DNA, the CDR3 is TGCAGCGTTGGGATAGGCAGAGGGGGAGCTAACTATGGCTACACCTTC. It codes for CSVGIGRGGANYGYTF.

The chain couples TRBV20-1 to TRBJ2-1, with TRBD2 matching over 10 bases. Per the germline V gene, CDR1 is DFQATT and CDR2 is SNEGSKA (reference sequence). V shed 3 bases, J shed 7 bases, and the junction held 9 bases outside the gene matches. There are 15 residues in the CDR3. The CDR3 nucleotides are TGCAGTGCTAGGGGAGGACTAGCGGTTTTTAATGAGCAGTTCTTC. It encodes CSARGGLAVFNEQFF.

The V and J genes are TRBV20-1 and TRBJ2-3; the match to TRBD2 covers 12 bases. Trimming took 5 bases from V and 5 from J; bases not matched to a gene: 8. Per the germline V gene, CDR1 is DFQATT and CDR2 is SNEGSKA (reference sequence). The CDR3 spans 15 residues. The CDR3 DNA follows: TGCAGTGCTCCCCAGACTAGCGGGGGCTTAGATACGCAGTATTTT. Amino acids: CSAPQTSGGLDTQYF.

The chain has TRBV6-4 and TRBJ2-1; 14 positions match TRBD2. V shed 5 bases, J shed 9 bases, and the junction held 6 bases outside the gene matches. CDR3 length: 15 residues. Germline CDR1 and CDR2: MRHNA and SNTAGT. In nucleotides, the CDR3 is TGTGCCAGCAGTCCTGGACTAGCGGGAGGTGGTGAGCAGTTCTTC. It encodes CASSPGLAGGGEQFF.

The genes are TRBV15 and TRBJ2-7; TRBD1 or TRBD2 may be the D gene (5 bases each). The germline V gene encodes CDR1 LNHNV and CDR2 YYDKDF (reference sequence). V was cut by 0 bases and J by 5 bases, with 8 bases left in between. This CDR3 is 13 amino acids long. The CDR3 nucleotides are TGTGCCACCAGCAGAGATAAGGGACACGAGCAGTACTTC. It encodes CATSRDKGHEQYF.

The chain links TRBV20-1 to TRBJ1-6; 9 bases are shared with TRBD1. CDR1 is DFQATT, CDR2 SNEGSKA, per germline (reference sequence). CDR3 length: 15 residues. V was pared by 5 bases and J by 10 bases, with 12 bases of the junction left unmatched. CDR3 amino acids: CSARIPGQGRSPLHF. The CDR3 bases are TGCAGTGCTCGCATCCCGGGACAGGGAAGATCACCCCTCCACTTT.

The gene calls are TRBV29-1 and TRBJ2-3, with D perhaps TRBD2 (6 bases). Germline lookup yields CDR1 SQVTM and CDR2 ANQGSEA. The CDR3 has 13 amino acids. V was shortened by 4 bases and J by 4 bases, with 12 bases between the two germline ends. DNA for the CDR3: TGCAGCGTTGTGGGCGGGAAGTCAGATACGCAGTATTTT. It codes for CSVVGGKSDTQYF.

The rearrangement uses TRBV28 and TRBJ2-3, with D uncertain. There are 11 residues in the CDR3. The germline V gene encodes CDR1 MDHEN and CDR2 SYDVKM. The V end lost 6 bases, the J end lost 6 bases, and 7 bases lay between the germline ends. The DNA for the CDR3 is TGTGCCAGCAGCTATCGGGATACGCAGTATTTT. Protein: CASSYRDTQYF.

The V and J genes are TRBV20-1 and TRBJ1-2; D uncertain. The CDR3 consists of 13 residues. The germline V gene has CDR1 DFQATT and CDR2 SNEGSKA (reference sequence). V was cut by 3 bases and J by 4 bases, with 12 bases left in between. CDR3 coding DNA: TGCAGTGCTAGGGCTCCGGAGGGCTATGGCTACACCTTC. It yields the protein CSARAPEGYGYTF.